This T cell receptor (beta chain) was identified during a study of PD-1 blockade in classical Hodgkin lymphoma. Study-level points and caveats: There was a significant rise in CD4+ TCR diversity by C4D1, with no such rise for CD8+. Possible causes of repertoire differences, disease activity or prior therapy, remain undefined. In newly diagnosed patients, baseline TCR diversity was reportedly below that of healthy donors. Complete responders possessed baseline diversity comparable to newly diagnosed patients.

As concerns this clone: Its antigen is currently unknown.

Germline V gene lookup returns CDR1 MDHEN and CDR2 SYDVKM. The CDR3 sequence is 17 residues long. Trimming took 5 bases from V and 2 from J; bases not matched to a gene: 13. Autologous stem cell transplantation was followed by relapse in every patient, and brentuximab vedotin exposure varied. This table comes from immunoSEQ multiplex PCR, and its TCRdb copy is limited to in-frame clones, with some not included. The sample holds some 93,000 clones, roughly nine tenths seen once. This TCR was recovered from a human donor with classical Hodgkin lymphoma. The specimen was peripheral blood mononuclear cells (PBMCs), collected before the second cycle of nivolumab. V is TRBV28 and J is TRBJ2-3, with 7 bases fitting TRBD1. The CDR3 sequence: CASSPLDRSLFTDTQYF. DNA of the CDR3: TGTGCCAGCAGTCCCTTGGACAGGAGCCTTTTCACAGATACGCAGTATTTT. Full variable domain (outside the CDR3, taken from reference TRBV28 and TRBJ2-3): DVKVTQSSRYLVKRTGEKVFLECVQDMDHENMFWYRQDPGLGLRLIYFSYDVKMKEKGDIPEGYSVSREKKERFSLILESASTNQTSMYLCASSPLDRSLFTDTQYFGPGTRLTVL.